The TCR beta chain under discussion was sequenced for a study of blood T cell repertoires in COVID-19 (TCRdb year 2020). Regarding the study in general: The collaborator samples originated in the United States, Italy and Spain and spanned the acute and convalescent phases of COVID-19. The prospective study material was composed of cDNA or gDNA derived from T cells, B-cell-depleted T cells, or PBMCs. Subjects who had been exposed to COVID-19, were actively infected with it, or had recovered from it provided the deeply sampled blood TCRbeta repertoires that made up the dataset. The repertoires were released in a freely available public database intended as a resource for research on the immune response to SARS-CoV-2. The samples were drawn from the first 160 participants of the ongoing ImmuneRACE study and from 950 to 1,500 subjects provided by 6 global collaborators. The sample metadata nearly always contained a de-identified subject ID, COVID-19 status, age in years and sex. Where HLA class I and class II types were available, the types were taken from metadata supplied by the sample provider, not from assay-based typing. What the study reported, not specific to this receptor: The quantity of clinical and demographic metadata differed by source and by participant and was supplied without curation.

In Seattle, one collaborating source enrolled patients while the infection was active and tracked those patients longitudinally over the course of disease. Collaborating institutions collected whole blood in K2EDTA tubes following their own protocols. Collaborator samples were shipped for TCRbeta analysis as frozen whole blood, isolated PBMCs, or DNA extracted from either sample type. The CDR3 contains 16 residues, cysteine and phenylalanine counted. Of all the DNA, just the CDR3 is kept, 48 bases in frame from base 1. V is clipped by 2 bases and J by 6 bases, and the sequence between their germline boundaries is 16 bases long. The germline V gene supplies CDR1 SGHAT and CDR2 FQNNGV. The immunoSEQ Assay, a bias-controlled multiplex PCR, was used to amplify TCRbeta CDR3 regions from genomic DNA. The study's processing was this. The number of nucleated cells in each sample was estimated by amplification of reference gene primers within the assay. Sequence reads were collapsed and filtered to measure the absolute abundance of every unique TCRbeta CDR3 rearrangement. For each sample, productive Simpson clonality was calculated by taking the square root of Simpson's diversity index across productive rearrangements. The table comes from immuneACCESS by way of TCRdb, which keeps in-frame sequences with V and J called. Part of the clones is missing from these tables; in studies checked, under half for an unresolved V gene and the rest for unknown reasons. V, J and clone size reflect that table, while D and trimming were determined from the DNA. Within this sample are about 80,000 clones, with 78% of them counted one time only. Jointly, the top ten make up just over 35% of the sample.

With respect to this clone: Its antigen is still unknown. It has no much larger one-base neighbor in the sample; base qualities were not kept.

This sequence originates from a man in his 60s with COVID-19, enrolled during active disease. This sequence uses TRBV11-2 and TRBJ2-2; a tentative D match to TRBD1 spans 7 bases. Sequencing was done on a sample of peripheral blood. The sequence in DNA is TGTGCCAGCAGCTTACAACCAGGGGGGATAGCCGGGGAGCTGTTTTTT. Its protein reads: CASSLQPGGIAGELFF.